Following are 25 T cell receptor beta chains from one sample sequenced in a study of blood T cell repertoires in COVID-19. Assay used: immunoSEQ multiplex PCR; TCRdb lists only in-frame clones, some missing. Here the sample spans about 230,000 clones, around 83% being singletons. The specimen was peripheral blood. These receptors were obtained from a man in his forties who had recovered from COVID-19.

The V gene is TRBV30, the J gene TRBJ1-5; D might be TRBD1 (5 bases). The ends were cut back, 1 base at V and 7 bases at J, with 8 bases in the middle. The CDR3 has 12 residues. Germline lookup yields CDR1 GTSNPN and CDR2 SVGIG (reference sequence). The CDR3 loop reads CAWSAGYQPQHF. CDR3 coding DNA: TGTGCCTGGAGTGCAGGGTACCAGCCCCAGCATTTT.

This clone was picked up a small number of times. The J gene is TRBJ2-3, the V gene TRBV27, with 7 bases fitting TRBD1. The germline gives CDR1 MNHEY, CDR2 SMNVEV (reference sequence). The CDR3 is 14 amino acids. V was pared by 4 bases and J by 3 bases, with 4 bases of the junction left unmatched. The CDR3: CASSSGTETDTQYF. The CDR3 DNA reads as TGTGCCAGCAGTTCAGGGACAGAGACAGATACGCAGTATTTT.

The chain uses TRBV6-5 and TRBJ1-3, with D tentatively TRBD1 (5 bases). CDR3 size: 16 residues. Per the germline V gene, CDR1 is MNHEY and CDR2 is SVGAGI. Trimming removed 0 bases at V and 4 bases at J, with 13 bases between. The DNA of the CDR3 is TGTGCCAGCAGTTACTCATCAGGGCTGGTAGGAAACACCATATATTTT. Encoded protein: CASSYSSGLVGNTIYF.

The V gene is TRBV7-2, the J gene TRBJ2-1; the D is unclear. In germline, CDR1 is SGHTA, CDR2 FQGNSA. The CDR3 has 12 residues. The V gene lost 4 bases and the J gene lost 9 bases, with 10 bases spanning the gap. The CDR3 reads CASSSNVAEQFF. CDR3 DNA: TGTGCCAGCAGCTCGAACGTGGCTGAGCAGTTCTTC.

In nucleotides, the CDR3 is TGTGCCAGCAGCCCAGGGGGAAACATTCAGTACTTC. Its protein is CASSPGGNIQYF. The V and J genes are TRBV7-9 and TRBJ2-4, with TRBD1 identical over 7 bases. Germline V CDR1 and CDR2: SEHNR, FQNEAQ (reference sequence). V gave up 5 bases and J gave up 6 bases; unmatched junction bases: 1. The CDR3 is made up of 12 amino acids.

The V gene is TRBV20-1, the J gene TRBJ1-1; D not certain. The germline gives CDR1 DFQATT, CDR2 SNEGSKA (reference sequence). This CDR3 has 17 amino acids. V was cut by 3 bases and J by 0 bases, with 20 bases left in between. DNA of the CDR3: TGCAGTGCTAGTTTTGTGAGTCCGGGGTGGATGAACACTGAAGCTTTCTTT. Translated, it gives CSASFVSPGWMNTEAFF.

The chain recombines TRBV7-2 with TRBJ1-2; D unresolved. The CDR3 runs to 13 residues. V lost 1 base and J 5 bases, leaving 8 bases between the germline ends. Germline CDR1 SGHTA, CDR2 FQGNSA. CDR3: CASSLGQVYGYTF. DNA for the CDR3: TGTGCCAGCAGCTTAGGCCAGGTATATGGCTACACCTTC.

This chain links TRBV11-2 with TRBJ2-5; 11 nucleotides align to TRBD2. With V trimmed by 1 base and J by 0 bases, 1 base remained unmatched. Germline-derived CDR1 and CDR2 are SGHAT and FQNNGV. CDR3 length equals 16 residues. The CDR3: CASSLGLAGYQETQYF. The DNA of the CDR3 is TGTGCCAGCAGCTTAGGACTAGCGGGGTACCAAGAGACCCAGTACTTC.

J is TRBJ2-3 and V is TRBV6-5; D is uncertain. Trimming took off 5 bases at V and 4 bases at J, with 13 bases between the two ends. Germline CDR1 MNHEY, CDR2 SVGAGI. The CDR3 loop spans 14 amino acids. DNA of the CDR3: TGTGCCAGCAGTACTCATCGAGATGCAGATACGCAGTATTTT. Its protein is CASSTHRDADTQYF.

The chain uses TRBV30 and TRBJ2-1; a possible D gene is TRBD1 (6 bases). This CDR3 is 13 amino acids long. With 6 bases removed from V and 9 bases from J, the gap between germline ends came to 18 bases. From germline, CDR1 is GTSNPN and CDR2 SVGIG (reference sequence). CDR3 in DNA: TGTGCCTGCCGGCAGGGGCCAAGCGGTGAGCAGTTCTTC. It encodes CACRQGPSGEQFF.

V and J are TRBV10-3 and TRBJ1-3, with TRBD1 identical over 10 bases. The J segment lost 7 bases and the V segment lost 5 bases, leaving 5 bases of the junction unmatched. CDR1 is ENHRY and CDR2 is SYGVKD in the germline V gene. The CDR3 is 14 residues long. The CDR3 reads CAISRGQGLNTIYF. The CDR3 region has the DNA TGTGCCATCAGTCGGGGACAGGGGCTGAACACCATATATTTT.

The chain recombines TRBV5-5 with TRBJ2-2; D unresolved. V gave up 4 bases and J gave up 5 bases, with 9 bases separating them. CDR3 length equals 13 residues. Germline CDR1 and CDR2: SGHKS and YYEKEE (reference sequence). DNA of the CDR3: TGTGCCAGCAGCACGACACCGACCGGGGAGCTGTTTTTT. Translating it yields CASSTTPTGELFF.

The CDR3 region is CASSIVLGTQETQYF. CDR3 DNA sequence: TGTGCCAGTAGTATAGTATTGGGCACACAAGAGACCCAGTACTTC. The chain has TRBV19 and TRBJ2-5, with no clear D. Germline V gives CDR1 LNHDA, CDR2 SQIVND (reference sequence). The CDR3 length is 15 residues. The V end lost 1 base, the J end lost 2 bases, and 11 bases lay between the germline ends.

The chain combines TRBV7-9 with TRBJ1-1, with D unresolved. V was clipped by 5 bases and J by 1 base, with 14 bases between them. Germline CDR1 SEHNR, CDR2 FQNEAQ (reference sequence). The CDR3 has 15 amino acids. The DNA of the CDR3 is TGTGCCAGCAGCCCCGTCGACGGCGGGAACACTGAAGCTTTCTTT. Protein: CASSPVDGGNTEAFF. The full variable domain, rest sourced from reference TRBV7-9 and TRBJ1-1, is DTGVSQNPRHKITKRGQNVTFRCDPISEHNRLYWYRQTLGQGPEFLTYFQNEAQLEKSRLLSDRFSAERPKGSFSTLEIQRTEQGDSAMYLCASSPVDGGNTEAFFGQGTRLTVV.

This chain connects TRBV4-3 to TRBJ2-1; TRBD2 might be the D (6 bases). The CDR3 sequence is 14 residues long. Trimming cost V 1 base and J 3 bases, with 7 bases left between them. Germline assignment: CDR1 LGHNA and CDR2 YSLEER. This chain's CDR3 is CASSQGGVYNEQFF. The CDR3 DNA sequence: TGCGCCAGCAGCCAAGGCGGGGTCTACAATGAGCAGTTCTTC.

The gene calls are TRBV15 and TRBJ1-2, with D hard to call. This CDR3 region has 12 residues. V lost 5 bases to trimming and J lost 7 bases, with 11 bases between them. The germline V gene has CDR1 LNHNV and CDR2 YYDKDF (reference sequence). CDR3 nucleotides: TGTGCCACCAGCGAGTCGGTATCTGGCTACACCTTC. Amino acids: CATSESVSGYTF.

The chain joins TRBV5-4 to TRBJ2-2; the match to TRBD1 covers 7 bases. CDR1 is SGHNT and CDR2 is YYREEE in the germline V gene (reference sequence). The CDR3 is 16 amino acids. With V trimmed by 4 bases and J by 1 base, 7 bases remained unmatched. CDR3 sequence (DNA): TGTGCCAGCAGCCAGGGACAGAAACTGAACACCGGGGAGCTGTTTTTT. As protein: CASSQGQKLNTGELFF.

The genes are TRBV10-3 and TRBJ2-1; 13 bases are a match to TRBD2. Looked up from germline, CDR1 is ENHRY and CDR2 is SYGVKD. Trimming at V came to 10 bases and at J to 6 bases, leaving 6 bases not matched to a gene. There are 14 residues in the CDR3. DNA for the CDR3: TGTGCCAACAGCCGACTAGCGGGGGGCAATGAGCAGTTCTTC. Translating gives CANSRLAGGNEQFF.

This clone was detected only a few times. This rearrangement joins TRBV5-4 to TRBJ1-3; D might be TRBD1 (6 bases). The CDR3 runs to 15 residues. Trimming removed 2 bases at V and 4 bases at J, with 13 bases between. Germline V gene sequence: CDR1 SGHNT, CDR2 YYREEE (reference sequence). The CDR3 DNA follows: TGTGCCAGCAGCTTCAAGACAGGCGTCGGAAACACCATATATTTT. It is translated as CASSFKTGVGNTIYF.

The chain recombines TRBV19 with TRBJ2-1, with 7 bases fitting TRBD1. V was pared by 5 bases and J by 4 bases, with 14 bases of the junction left unmatched. Germline-derived CDR1 and CDR2 are LNHDA and SQIVND (reference sequence). This CDR3 spans 17 amino acids. CDR3 DNA: TGTGCCAGTAGTCCCTACCGGACAGGTTTGGTGTACAATGAGCAGTTCTTC. It specifies CASSPYRTGLVYNEQFF. The entire variable domain, with the rest obtained from reference TRBV19 and TRBJ2-1, is as follows: DGGITQSPKYLFRKEGQNVTLSCEQNLNHDAMYWYRQDPGQGLRLIYYSQIVNDFQKGDIAEGYSVSREKKESFPLTVTSAQKNPTAFYLCASSPYRTGLVYNEQFFGPGTRLTVL.

The chain carries TRBV7-9 and TRBJ2-3; a weak D match, TRBD2 (5 bases). The V end lost 3 bases, the J end lost 3 bases, and 13 bases lay between the germline ends. Germline V lookup: CDR1 SEHNR, CDR2 FQNEAQ (reference sequence). This CDR3 has 15 residues. Here the CDR3 reads CASSFHRGGTDTQYF. DNA of the CDR3: TGTGCCAGCAGCTTTCATCGCGGCGGGACAGATACGCAGTATTTT.

The chain carries TRBV28 and TRBJ2-4, with TRBD2 matching over 8 bases. From germline, CDR1 is MDHEN and CDR2 SYDVKM. This CDR3 is built from 13 residues. V was pared by 6 bases and J by 8 bases, with 6 bases of the junction left unmatched. CDR3 nucleotide sequence: TGTGCCAGCAGCTCGGGACTAGATCACATTCAGTACTTC. This sequence encodes CASSSGLDHIQYF.

The chain links TRBV7-8 to TRBJ1-2; D is perhaps TRBD1 (5 bases). Trimming removed 7 bases from V and 8 bases from J, with 26 bases in between. Per the germline V gene, CDR1 is SGHVS and CDR2 is FQNEAQ. The CDR3 length is 16 residues. CDR3 residues: CASTDQLGLIPLGYTF. CDR3 DNA sequence: TGTGCCAGCACCGATCAGTTGGGACTTATACCCTTAGGCTACACCTTC.

This rearrangement joins TRBV7-6 to TRBJ2-2; 15 nucleotides align to TRBD2. The CDR3 is made up of 21 amino acids. The V gene's germline CDR1 is SGHVS and CDR2 FNYEAQ. The V gene end was trimmed by 0 bases and the J gene end by 3 bases; junction bases not matched to a gene: 11. The CDR3 loop is CASSLAGTSGRPSGYTGELFF. The CDR3 nucleotides are TGTGCCAGCAGCTTAGCCGGGACTAGCGGGAGGCCCTCGGGGTACACCGGGGAGCTGTTTTTT.

The chain employs TRBV30 and TRBJ2-7, with 11 positions matching TRBD1. The CDR3 spans 13 residues. From germline, CDR1 is GTSNPN and CDR2 SVGIG (reference sequence). After removal of 8 bases from V and 1 base from J, the junction contained 4 bases not matched to a gene. The CDR3 here is CAGDRGGSYEQYF. The CDR3 DNA reads as TGTGCCGGGGACAGGGGGGGATCCTACGAGCAGTACTTC.